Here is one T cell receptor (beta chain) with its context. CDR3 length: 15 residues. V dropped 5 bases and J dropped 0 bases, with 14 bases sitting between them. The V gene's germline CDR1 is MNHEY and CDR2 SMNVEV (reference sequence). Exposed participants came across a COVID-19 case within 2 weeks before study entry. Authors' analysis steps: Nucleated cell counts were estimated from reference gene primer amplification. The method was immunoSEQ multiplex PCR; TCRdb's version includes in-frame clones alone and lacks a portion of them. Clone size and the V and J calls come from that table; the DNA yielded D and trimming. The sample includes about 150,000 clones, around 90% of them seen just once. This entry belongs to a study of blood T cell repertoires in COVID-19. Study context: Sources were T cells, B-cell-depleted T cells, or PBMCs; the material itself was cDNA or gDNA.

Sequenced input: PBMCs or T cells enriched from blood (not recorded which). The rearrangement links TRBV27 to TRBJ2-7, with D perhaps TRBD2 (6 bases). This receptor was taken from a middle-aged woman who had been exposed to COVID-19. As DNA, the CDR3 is TGTGCCAGCAGTCCGGATTGGACTACCTCCTACGAGCAGTACTTC. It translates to CASSPDWTTSYEQYF.